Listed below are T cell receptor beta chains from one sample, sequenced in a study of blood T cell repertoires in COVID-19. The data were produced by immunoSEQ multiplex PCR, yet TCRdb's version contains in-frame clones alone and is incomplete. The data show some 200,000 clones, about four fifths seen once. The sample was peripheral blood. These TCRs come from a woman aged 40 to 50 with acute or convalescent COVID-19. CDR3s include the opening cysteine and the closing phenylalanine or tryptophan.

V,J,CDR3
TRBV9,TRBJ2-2,CASSVEYSNTGELFF
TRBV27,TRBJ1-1,CASSSGQGASSTEAFF
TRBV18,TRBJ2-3,CASSPKQGPPDTQYF
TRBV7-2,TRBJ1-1,CASSLRVMRTEAFF
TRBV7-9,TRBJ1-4,CASSFSQLPNEKLFF
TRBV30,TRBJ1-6,CAWSVRQLPSPLHF
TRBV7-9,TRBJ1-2,CASSKGQLVGYGYTF
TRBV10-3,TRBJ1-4,CAISEGQGADPEKLFF
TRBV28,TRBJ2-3,CASCRVDFSTDTQYF
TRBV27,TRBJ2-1,CASKLAVSSYNEQFF
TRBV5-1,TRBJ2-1,CASSPSGSSYNEQFF
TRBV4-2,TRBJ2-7,CASSQESYRGYEQYF
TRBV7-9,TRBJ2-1,CASRRVADNEQFF
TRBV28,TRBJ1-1,CASSSPGETEAFF
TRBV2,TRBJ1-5,CASRGDYSNQPQHF
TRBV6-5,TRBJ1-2,CASSSGYGYTF
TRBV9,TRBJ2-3,CASSVTGTDTQYF
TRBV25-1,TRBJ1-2,CASSAPGGYTF
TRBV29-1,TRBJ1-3,CSVVKPTGNTIYF
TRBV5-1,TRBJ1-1,CASTDNGDTEAFF
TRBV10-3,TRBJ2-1,CAISLLAGVYNEQFF
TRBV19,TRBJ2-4,CARPSDIQYF
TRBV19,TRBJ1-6,CASSLRPGGDIPLHF
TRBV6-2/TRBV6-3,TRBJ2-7,CASSLPTGFPYEQYF
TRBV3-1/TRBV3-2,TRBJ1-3,CASSQAGGLISGNTIYF
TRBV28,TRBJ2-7,CASSLGASGPREQYF
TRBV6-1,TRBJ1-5,CASSSRGPQHF
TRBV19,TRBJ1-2,CASSPGQGRYGYTF
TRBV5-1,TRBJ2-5,CASSPGTGKETQYF
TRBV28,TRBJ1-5,CASNPRGKDNQPQHF
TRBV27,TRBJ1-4,CASSSPRGPGKLFF
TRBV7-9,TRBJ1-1,CASSWGRGAFF
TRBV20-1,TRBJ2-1,CSAHTSSEQFF